This T cell receptor beta chain was profiled in a study of cytomegalovirus exposure and HLA in healthy donors (dated by TCRdb to the late 2010s). Notes on the research overall: An earlier analysis of under 600 of the donors reported 250 to 300 Gb of sequence data and around 110 million unique TCR beta sequences from about 200 million T cells. Using immunosequencing, the study profiled T cell repertoires from 500 to 800 subjects and related those repertoires to cytomegalovirus serostatus. Of the roughly 420 genotyped donors, 81% were placed in the genetic ancestry cluster associated with self-reported Caucasian donors. Rather than drawing on any new phenotypic data, the later analysis identified candidate immune exposures from TCR beta sequences and the way those sequences occurred across donors. The study aimed to test whether cataloging public T cell receptors could reveal signatures of past pathogen exposure. Besides the first cohort of more than 650 subjects, a separate validation cohort made up of some 110 different subjects was used. A later genetic analysis used genome-wide SNP genotypes for about 60% of the 666 donors, treating that subset as a discovery cohort. HLA typing included class I and class II loci at four-digit resolution. To decide whether each TCR beta V gene segment behaved as functional or pseudogenic, an earlier analysis of fewer than 750 of the donors relied on high-throughput TCR beta sequencing. On average, roughly 250,000 unique TCR beta nucleotide sequences were sequenced per donor among roughly 430 genotyped donors of the cohort, with roughly a sixth of those sequences being non-productive. The number of typed donors differed by locus: about 620-640 for A, B, C, DRB1 and DQB1; some 540 for DQA1; 606 for DPA1; and around 450 for DPB1. Every repertoire in the discovery cohort had been generated on one and the same sequencing platform. An early release covering roughly 600 HLA-typed donors comprised approximately 300 gigabases of sequencing data and roughly 86 million unique TCR sequences. Roughly 5 DR-DQ haplotypes were treated as single units for association and clustering because of strong linkage in the cohort. Alongside the repertoire data, information on donor age, sex, ethnicity and CMV serostatus was compiled. A later analysis re-examined previously published TCR beta repertoires from over 500 donors and added high-resolution HLA genotyping to investigate patterns of TCR occurrence. To predict cytomegalovirus infection status, the study combined high-throughput TCR immunosequencing, statistical association of individual TCRs with disease status, and machine learning. Beyond this particular receptor, the publication reports: Correlated functional status among segregating V segments might reflect linkage disequilibrium, but an unknown experimental factor could not be ruled out. Most TCR sequences were seen in very few donors, while some public TCRs were found in many individuals. In an earlier analysis of roughly 560 of the donors, most TCR beta V segments were observed in productive rearrangements about 87% or about 30% of the time, broadly matching IMGT annotations. A few of the identified cytomegalovirus-associated TCR beta chains were confirmed in vitro to be specific for cytomegalovirus antigens. A cluster of highly shared sequence variants was judged likely to be a technical artifact of the sequencing pipeline. A further reported finding was that TCR beta sequences accurately predicted the HLA-A and HLA-B alleles for most subjects in the first cohort. In the study, about 150 TCR beta chains were listed as associated with cytomegalovirus. Because counts were too low, 15 to 20 rarely observed V segments, including chromosome 9 orphons, were left out of the earlier analysis of a few hundred of the donors. According to a later analysis, TCR association rates differed among HLA loci, with DRB1 alleles showing the most associated TCRs and HLA-C alleles showing the fewest. CMV serostatus was the only immune exposure information available for the cohort. An association between a missense DCLRE1C variant and V-gene and J-gene trimming of TCR beta chains was found in a later genetic analysis and replicated in an independent cohort. In a later analysis, several top co-occurrence clusters were reported to appear linked to parvovirus B19, influenza, CMV and Epstein-Barr virus. Specific HLA alleles were associated with some 15,000 TCR beta sequences at a false discovery rate of 0.05 in a later analysis. A later genetic analysis reported fewer N-insertions in productive TCRs among donors in an Asian-associated ancestry cluster than the roughly 650-donor mean. According to the authors, the approach could potentially be generalized to other disease states and immunological phenotypes. In both the original and validation cohorts, the classifier was reported to diagnose cytomegalovirus status with high specificity and sensitivity. The cohort was sequenced for TCR beta chains only, and without alpha or paired-chain data the features that could be detected were limited. HLA typing was unavailable for some donors at each locus, so association tests used only the typed subset. Because the 87-base-pair reads could not distinguish some IMGT-functional V segments, including TRBV6-2 and TRBV6-3, those segments were excluded. When HLA alleles, especially DR and DQ, strongly co-occurred, TCR associations were difficult to assign to individual alleles. Roughly uniform sequencing depth across donors was assumed in presence/absence analyses, although this assumption may not hold. According to a later analysis, most CMV-associated TCR beta chains appeared to be HLA-restricted, and the HLA associations seemed to be driven largely by CMV exposure. Compared with equally common non-associated chains, HLA-associated TCR beta chains in a later analysis were more clonally expanded and had lower generation probabilities.

The cohort comprised around 690 healthy bone marrow donors. All cohort members were sampled while nominally healthy, although unrecorded immune exposures were likely present. The donor tested CMV seronegative and was one of the 352 seronegative cohort members. Every donor gave a peripheral blood sample, and the peripheral blood mononuclear cells from that sample were used for TCR beta sequencing. Genomic DNA extraction from the blood cell samples was performed with the Qiagen DNeasy Blood Extraction Kit. From the cysteine up to the phenylalanine, the CDR3 has a length of 12 residues. Only the CDR3 DNA stays, 36 bases, in frame from base 1. The V and J ends are trimmed by 2 bases and 6 bases, leaving 7 bases between them. CDR1 and CDR2 (SGHVS, FQNEAQ) derive from the germline V gene. With respect to this clone: Its antigen target is currently unknown. No much larger clonotype is one base removed from it; base qualities were not supplied.

Libraries were constructed by the immunoSEQ multiplex PCR assay. The multiplex PCR relied on a mix of 60 forward primers for TCR Vbeta segments and 13 reverse primers for TCR Jbeta segments. The CDR3 region of rearranged TCR beta genes was amplified from genomic DNA by a multiplex PCR assay. Amplified TCR beta libraries were sequenced as 87-base-pair reads on the Illumina HiSeq System. Regarding the original processing steps: In a later analysis, roughly 80 million unique TCR beta chains were counted across the 690 or so repertoires, and approximately 11 million of these chains were shared by at least two donors. Raw reads were error-corrected and collapsed into unique sequences with a nearest-neighbor algorithm that merged closely related sequences to remove PCR and sequencing errors. To assign V, D and J gene segments, CDR3 sequences were aligned to IMGT reference sequences. For a sequence to be retained, a match of at least six nucleotides was required to both a V gene segment and a J gene segment. Rearrangements were called productive when the CDR3 lacked stop codons and stayed in frame with V and J; all others were non-productive. CDR3 was defined according to IMGT convention as the region running from the second conserved V-encoded cysteine to the conserved J-encoded phenylalanine. The earlier analysis of about 610 of the donors excluded any sequence lacking an unambiguous match to a single V gene segment. An earlier analysis of just under 600 of the donors called V segments functional above 56.7% productive rearrangements and segregating when the between-donor standard deviation exceeded 5%. A statistical classification framework was developed to diagnose cytomegalovirus status using the catalog of TCR beta chain sequences. V and J gene assignment, in a later analysis, came from comparing TCR nucleotide sequences with IMGT/GENE-DB human TR gene sequences. A later analysis assigned CDR3 sequences and most-parsimonious VDJ recombination scenarios with the TCRdist pipeline. In a later analysis, each TCR beta chain was defined by its CDR3 amino acid sequence together with its V-gene family, and reads without a unique V-gene family were excluded. A later analysis removed 592 highly shared, low-generation-probability nucleotide sequences to deal with suspected cross-contamination and a sequencing artifact. For each public chain, a later analysis derived a clonal expansion index from normalized ranks of inferred template counts within each repertoire. In a later analysis, generation probabilities were computed using a VDJ recombination model fitted to out-of-frame rearrangements, and the results were checked against IGoR. In a later analysis, TCR-TCR, TCR-HLA and TCR-CMV co-occurrence was scored with hypergeometric tests, and a repertoire-size bias correction was applied to TCR pairs. In a later analysis, false discovery rates were estimated by permuting HLA or CMV assignments 20 times. In a later analysis, co-occurring TCRs were grouped using DBSCAN, with TCRdist sequence similarity added in when clustering inside HLA-allele-positive subsets. For co-occurrence clustering, repertoires with fewer than 30,000 or more than 120,000 public chains were excluded, along with about five repertoires with anomalous nucleotide sharing. This is the immuneACCESS table as TCRdb keeps it, with only in-frame sequences that have V and J called. A part of the clones is gone; compared with another copy, unresolved V genes explain less than half, and the rest is unexplained. From that table come the V and J calls and clone size; the DNA was used to work out D and trimming. This sample comprises approximately 140,000 clones, approximately 81% of them detected only once. The ten top clones hold about 0.75% of the sample.

The sequence came from a man aged 18 to 30 in good health and CMV-seronegative. In this chain, TRBV7-8 is recombined with TRBJ1-1; a weak D assignment points to TRBD1 (5 bases agree). The sequencing input was PBMCs. The CDR3 reads CASSLSGAEAFF. Read as DNA, the sequence is TGTGCCAGCAGCTTATCGGGGGCTGAAGCTTTCTTT. The reference TRBV7-8 and TRBJ1-1 proteins fill in what lies around the CDR3, so the full variable domain reads GAGVSQSPRYKVAKRGQDVALRCDPISGHVSLFWYQQALGQGPEFLTYFQNEAQLDKSGLPSDRFFAERPEGSVSTLKIQRTQQEDSAVYLCASSLSGAEAFFGQGTRLTVV.